The clone carrying this TCR beta chain was counted once. As yet, its antigen is unknown. The sample comes from a study of PD-1 blockade in classical Hodgkin lymphoma. Study-wide results and limits: Why repertoires differed is undefined; disease activity or prior therapy possibly contributed. For complete responders, baseline diversity was comparable to that of newly diagnosed patients.

With no exception, relapse followed autologous stem cell transplantation in all patients, and brentuximab vedotin exposure varied. Best outcomes ranged across complete response, partial response and progressive disease. The table came from immunoSEQ multiplex PCR; TCRdb's copy has only in-frame clones and leaves some out. The sample lists roughly 92,000 clones, 80% to 95% occurring once. Trimming took off 3 bases at V and 6 bases at J, with 18 bases between the two ends. This CDR3 region has 15 residues. CDR1 and CDR2 (germline): SGHVS, FQNEAQ. This TCR derives from a human donor with classical Hodgkin lymphoma. J is TRBJ2-7 and V is TRBV7-8; D tentatively fits TRBD1 or TRBD2 (5 bases each). The material was peripheral blood mononuclear cells (PBMCs), obtained at baseline. This CDR3 reads CASSFPPPGRSEQYF. CDR3 nucleotides: TGTGCCAGCAGCTTCCCTCCCCCGGGACGTAGCGAGCAGTACTTC.